This T cell receptor beta chain was profiled in a study of blood T cell repertoires in COVID-19. Study summary: Sample material is recorded as cDNA or gDNA derived from T cells, B-cell-depleted T cells, or PBMCs.

The V gene lost 4 bases and the J gene lost 0 bases, with 13 bases spanning the gap. Germline V gene data show CDR1 as SNHLY and CDR2 as FYNNEI. The CDR3 totals 15 residues. Participants were aged roughly 18 to 90 years, lived in some 23 US areas, and enrolled virtually. Donors in Cohort 3 who had recovered were those with two negative PCRs, healthcare professional clearance, or resolution of their symptoms. Some clones are missing from TCRdb's copy, which holds only in-frame ones; the method was immunoSEQ multiplex PCR. The table includes over 140,000 clones, about 79% detected once. This rearrangement joins TRBV2 to TRBJ2-7; possible D gene TRBD2, 5 bases. The receptor's source is a woman aged 45-65 years who had recovered from COVID-19. Sequencing was performed on PBMCs or T cells enriched from blood (not recorded which). The CDR3 here is CASSASGYSSYEQYF. The CDR3 nucleotides are TGTGCCAGCAGTGCCAGCGGATATAGCTCCTACGAGCAGTACTTC.